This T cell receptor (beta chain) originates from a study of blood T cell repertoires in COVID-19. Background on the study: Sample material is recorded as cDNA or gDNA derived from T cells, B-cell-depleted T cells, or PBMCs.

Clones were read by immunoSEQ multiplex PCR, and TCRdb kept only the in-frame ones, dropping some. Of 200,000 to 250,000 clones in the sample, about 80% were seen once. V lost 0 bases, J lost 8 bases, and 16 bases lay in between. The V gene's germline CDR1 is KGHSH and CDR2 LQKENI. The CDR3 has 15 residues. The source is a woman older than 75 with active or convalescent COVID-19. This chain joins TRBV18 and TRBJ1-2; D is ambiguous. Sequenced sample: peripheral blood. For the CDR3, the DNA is TGTGCCAGCTCACCACCTTTCCAACTAAACGGGGGCTACACCTTC. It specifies CASSPPFQLNGGYTF.